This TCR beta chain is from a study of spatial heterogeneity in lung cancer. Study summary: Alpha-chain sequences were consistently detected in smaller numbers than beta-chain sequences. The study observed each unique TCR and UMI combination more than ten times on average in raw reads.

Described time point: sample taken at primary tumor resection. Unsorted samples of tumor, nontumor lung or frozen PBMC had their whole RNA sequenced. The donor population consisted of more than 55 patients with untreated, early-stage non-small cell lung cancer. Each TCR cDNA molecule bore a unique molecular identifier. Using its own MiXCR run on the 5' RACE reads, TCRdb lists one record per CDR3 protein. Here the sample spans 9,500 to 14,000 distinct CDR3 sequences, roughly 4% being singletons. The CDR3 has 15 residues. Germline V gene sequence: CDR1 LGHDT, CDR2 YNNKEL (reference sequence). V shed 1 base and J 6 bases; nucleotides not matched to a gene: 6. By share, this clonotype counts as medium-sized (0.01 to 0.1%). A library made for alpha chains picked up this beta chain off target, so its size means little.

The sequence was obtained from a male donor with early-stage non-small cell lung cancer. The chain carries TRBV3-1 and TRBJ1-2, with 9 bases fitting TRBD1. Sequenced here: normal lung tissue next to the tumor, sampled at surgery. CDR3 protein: CASSQVRTGEHGYTF. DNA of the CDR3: TGTGCCAGCAGCCAAGTCCGGACAGGGGAACATGGCTACACCTTC.